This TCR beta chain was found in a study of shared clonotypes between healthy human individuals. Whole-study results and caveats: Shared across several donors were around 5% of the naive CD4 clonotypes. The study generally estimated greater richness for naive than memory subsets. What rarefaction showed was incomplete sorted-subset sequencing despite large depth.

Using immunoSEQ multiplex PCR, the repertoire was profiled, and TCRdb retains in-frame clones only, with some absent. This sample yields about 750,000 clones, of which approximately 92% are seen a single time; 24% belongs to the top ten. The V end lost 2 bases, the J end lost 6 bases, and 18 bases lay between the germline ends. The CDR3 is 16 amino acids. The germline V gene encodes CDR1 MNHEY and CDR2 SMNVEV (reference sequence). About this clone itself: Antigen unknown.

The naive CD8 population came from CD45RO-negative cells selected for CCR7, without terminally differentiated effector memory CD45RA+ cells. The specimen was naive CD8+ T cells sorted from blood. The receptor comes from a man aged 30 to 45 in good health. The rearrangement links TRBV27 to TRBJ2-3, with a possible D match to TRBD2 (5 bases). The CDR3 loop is CASSLVRTRDADTQYF. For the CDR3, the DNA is TGTGCCAGCAGTTTAGTCCGCACTAGGGATGCGGATACGCAGTATTTT.